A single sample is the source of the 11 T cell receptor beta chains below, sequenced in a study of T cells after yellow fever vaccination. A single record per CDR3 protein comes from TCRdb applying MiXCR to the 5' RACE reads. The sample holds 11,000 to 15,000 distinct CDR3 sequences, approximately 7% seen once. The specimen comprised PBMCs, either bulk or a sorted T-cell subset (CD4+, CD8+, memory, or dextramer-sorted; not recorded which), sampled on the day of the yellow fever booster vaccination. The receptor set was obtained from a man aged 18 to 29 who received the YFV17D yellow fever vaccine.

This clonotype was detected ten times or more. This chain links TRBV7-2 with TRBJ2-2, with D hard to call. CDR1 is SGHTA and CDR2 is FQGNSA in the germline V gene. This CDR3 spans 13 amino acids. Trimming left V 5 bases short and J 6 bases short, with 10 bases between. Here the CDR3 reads CASSLTRPGELFF. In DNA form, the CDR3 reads TGTGCCAGCAGCCTTACACGGCCCGGGGAGCTGTTTTTT.

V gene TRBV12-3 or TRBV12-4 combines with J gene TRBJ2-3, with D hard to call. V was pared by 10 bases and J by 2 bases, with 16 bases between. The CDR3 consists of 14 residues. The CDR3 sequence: CATAPSGPTDTQYF. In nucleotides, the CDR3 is TGTGCCACCGCGCCCTCGGGTCCCACAGATACGCAGTATTTT.

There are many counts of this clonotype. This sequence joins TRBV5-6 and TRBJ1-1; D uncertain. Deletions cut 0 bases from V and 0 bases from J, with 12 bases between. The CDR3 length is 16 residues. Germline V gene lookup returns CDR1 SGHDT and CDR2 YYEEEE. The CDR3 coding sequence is TGTGCCAGCAGCTTGGACTTTGGGAGCATGAACACTGAAGCTTTCTTT. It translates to CASSLDFGSMNTEAFF.

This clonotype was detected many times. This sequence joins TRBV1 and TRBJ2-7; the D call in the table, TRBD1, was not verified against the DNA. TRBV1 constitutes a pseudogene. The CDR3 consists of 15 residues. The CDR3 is CTSSQTGGETYEQYF. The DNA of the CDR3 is TGCACCAGCAGCCAGACAGGGGGTGAAACCTACGAGCAGTACTTC.

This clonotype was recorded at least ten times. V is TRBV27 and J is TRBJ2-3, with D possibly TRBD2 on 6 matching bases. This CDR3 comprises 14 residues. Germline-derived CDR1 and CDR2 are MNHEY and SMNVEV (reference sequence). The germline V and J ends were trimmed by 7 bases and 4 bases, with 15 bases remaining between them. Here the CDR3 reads CASMALAKPDTQYF. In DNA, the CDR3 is TGTGCCAGCATGGCCCTAGCGAAGCCAGATACGCAGTATTTT.

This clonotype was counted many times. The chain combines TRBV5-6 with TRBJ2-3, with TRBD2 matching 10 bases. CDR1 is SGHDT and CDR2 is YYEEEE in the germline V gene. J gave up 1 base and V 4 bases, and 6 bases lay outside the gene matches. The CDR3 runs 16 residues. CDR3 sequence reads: CASSEITSGGTDTQYF. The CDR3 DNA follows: TGTGCCAGCAGCGAGATCACTAGCGGGGGCACAGATACGCAGTATTTT.

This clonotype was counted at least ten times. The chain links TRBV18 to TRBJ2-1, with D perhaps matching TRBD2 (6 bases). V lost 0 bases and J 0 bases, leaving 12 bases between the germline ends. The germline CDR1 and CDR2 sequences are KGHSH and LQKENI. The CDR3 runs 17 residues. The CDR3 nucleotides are TGTGCCAGCTCACCACCGCTAGCGAAAAGCTCCTACAATGAGCAGTTCTTC. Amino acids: CASSPPLAKSSYNEQFF.

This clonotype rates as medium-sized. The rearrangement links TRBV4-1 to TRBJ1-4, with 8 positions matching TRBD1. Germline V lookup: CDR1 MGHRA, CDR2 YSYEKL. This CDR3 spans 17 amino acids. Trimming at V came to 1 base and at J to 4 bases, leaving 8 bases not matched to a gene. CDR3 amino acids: CASSQAGQAFVNEKLFF. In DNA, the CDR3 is TGCGCCAGCAGCCAAGCGGGACAGGCCTTTGTTAATGAAAAACTGTTTTTT.

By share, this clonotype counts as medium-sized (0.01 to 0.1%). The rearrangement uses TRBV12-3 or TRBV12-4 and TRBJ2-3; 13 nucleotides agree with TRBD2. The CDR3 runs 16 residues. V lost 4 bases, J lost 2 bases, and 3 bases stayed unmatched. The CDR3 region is CASSSGLAGSTDTQYF. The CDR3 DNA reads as TGTGCCAGCAGTTCGGGACTAGCGGGGTCCACAGATACGCAGTATTTT.

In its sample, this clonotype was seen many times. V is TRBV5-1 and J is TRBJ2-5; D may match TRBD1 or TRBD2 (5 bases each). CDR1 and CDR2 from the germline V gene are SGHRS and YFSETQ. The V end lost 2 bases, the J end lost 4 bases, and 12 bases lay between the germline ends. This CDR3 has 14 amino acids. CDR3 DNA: TGCGCCAGCAGCTTAGGTGGGGGAGCAGAGACCCAGTACTTC. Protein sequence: CASSLGGGAETQYF.

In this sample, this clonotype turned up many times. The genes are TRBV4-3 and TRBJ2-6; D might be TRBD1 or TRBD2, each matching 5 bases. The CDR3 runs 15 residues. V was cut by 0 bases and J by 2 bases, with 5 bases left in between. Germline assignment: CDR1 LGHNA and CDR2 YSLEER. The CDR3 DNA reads TGCGCCAGCAGCCAAGAGGGGGCTGGGGCCAACGTCCTGACTTTC. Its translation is CASSQEGAGANVLTF.